This TCR beta chain was identified in a study of OX40 agonist ivuxolimab in advanced cancers. Overall study context: Three individuals attained partial responses, comprising one hepatocellular carcinoma case and two cutaneous melanoma cases.

Broader study findings: Antigen specificity was not determined for the expanded peripheral T cells.

Germline CDR1 SGHNT, CDR2 YYREEE (reference sequence). Trimming removed 0 bases from V and 0 bases from J, with 4 bases in between. The length of the CDR3 is 14 residues. Method: immunoSEQ multiplex PCR; TCRdb's copy keeps in-frame clones and lacks some. The table lists about 41,000 clones, about 81% of them singletons, with 2.6% in the top ten. This clone has just a few counts. Its target is unknown. Other DNA sequences in this sample translate to the same CDR3. This chain connects TRBV5-4 to TRBJ1-5, with unresolved D. The receptor's source is an adult with an advanced solid tumor such as melanoma, head and neck, liver or kidney cancer. The specimen was CD4+ or CD8+ T cells sorted from blood, collected in a trial of the OX40 agonist ivuxolimab. The CDR3 spells CASSLEGSNQPQHF. In nucleotides, the CDR3 is TGTGCCAGCAGCTTGGAAGGTAGCAATCAGCCCCAGCATTTT.